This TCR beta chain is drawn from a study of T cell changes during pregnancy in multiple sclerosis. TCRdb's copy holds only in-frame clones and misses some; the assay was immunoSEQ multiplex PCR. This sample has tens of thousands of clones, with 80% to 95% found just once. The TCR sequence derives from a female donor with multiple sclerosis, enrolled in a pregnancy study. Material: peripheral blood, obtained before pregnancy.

CDR3 sequence (DNA): TGTGCCAGCAGCCAAGGACTGGGACAGGGCGACACTGAAGCTTTCTTT. Protein sequence: CASSQGLGQGDTEAFF. The chain carries TRBV4-2 and TRBJ1-1, with 9 positions matching TRBD1. CDR1 is LGHNA, CDR2 YNFKEQ, per germline. The length of the CDR3 is 16 residues. The V gene end was trimmed by 1 base and the J gene end by 3 bases; junction bases not matched to a gene: 6.